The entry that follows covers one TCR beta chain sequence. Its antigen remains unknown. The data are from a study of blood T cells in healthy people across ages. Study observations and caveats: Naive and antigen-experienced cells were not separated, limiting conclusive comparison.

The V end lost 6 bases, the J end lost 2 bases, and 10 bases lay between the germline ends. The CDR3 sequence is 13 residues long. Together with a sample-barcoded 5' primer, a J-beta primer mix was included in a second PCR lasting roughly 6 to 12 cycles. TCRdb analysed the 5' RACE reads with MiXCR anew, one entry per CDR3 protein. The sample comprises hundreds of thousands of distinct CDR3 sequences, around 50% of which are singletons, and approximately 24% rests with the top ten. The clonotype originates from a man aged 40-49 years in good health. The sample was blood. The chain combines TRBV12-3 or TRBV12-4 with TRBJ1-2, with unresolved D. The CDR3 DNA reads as TGTGCCAGCAGCCCCCAGCCGAACTATGGCTACACCTTC. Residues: CASSPQPNYGYTF.